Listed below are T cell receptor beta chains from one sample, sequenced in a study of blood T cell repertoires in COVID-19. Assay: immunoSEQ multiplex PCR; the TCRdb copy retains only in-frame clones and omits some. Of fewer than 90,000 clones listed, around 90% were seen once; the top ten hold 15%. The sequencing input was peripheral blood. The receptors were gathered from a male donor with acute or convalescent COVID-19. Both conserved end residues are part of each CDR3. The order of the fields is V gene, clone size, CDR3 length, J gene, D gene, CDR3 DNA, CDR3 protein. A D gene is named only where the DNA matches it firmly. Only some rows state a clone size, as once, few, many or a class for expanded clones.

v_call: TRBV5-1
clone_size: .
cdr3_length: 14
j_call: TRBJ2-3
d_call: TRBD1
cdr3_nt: TGCGCCAGCAGCCAAGGACAGGGGGCAGATACGCAGTATTTT
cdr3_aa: CASSQGQGADTQYF

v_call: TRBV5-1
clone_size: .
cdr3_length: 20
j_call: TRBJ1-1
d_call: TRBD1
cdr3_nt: TGCGCCAGCAGCTTCCGGCGCCGGGACAGGGTCTTGGCGAGGATCTCTGAAGCTTTCTTT
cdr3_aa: CASSFRRRDRVLARISEAFF

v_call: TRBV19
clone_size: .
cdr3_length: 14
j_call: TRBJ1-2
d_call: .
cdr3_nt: TGTGCCAGTAGTATCGTGGGGCCCAGCTATGGCTACACCTTC
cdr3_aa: CASSIVGPSYGYTF

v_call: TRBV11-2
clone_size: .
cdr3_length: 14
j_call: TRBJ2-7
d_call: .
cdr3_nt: TGTGCCAGCAGCTTACAAGCGAGCACCTACGAGCAGTACTTC
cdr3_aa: CASSLQASTYEQYF

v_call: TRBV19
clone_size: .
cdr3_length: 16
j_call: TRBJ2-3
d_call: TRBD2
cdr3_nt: TGTGCCAGTAGTATAGCTGTAGCGGGGGGGCCGGTTACGCAGTATTTT
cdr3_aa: CASSIAVAGGPVTQYF

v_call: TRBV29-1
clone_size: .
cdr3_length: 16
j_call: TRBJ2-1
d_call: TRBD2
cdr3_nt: TGCAGCGTTGAGGTCCCGCTAGCGGTAGCCTACAATGAGCAGTTCTTC
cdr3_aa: CSVEVPLAVAYNEQFF

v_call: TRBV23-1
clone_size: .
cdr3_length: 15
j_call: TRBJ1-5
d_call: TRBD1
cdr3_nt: TGCGCCAGCAGTCCGCGGACAGGGCGCAATCAGCCCCAGCATTTT
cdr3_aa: CASSPRTGRNQPQHF

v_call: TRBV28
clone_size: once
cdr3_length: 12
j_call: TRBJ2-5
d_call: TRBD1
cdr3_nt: TGTGCCAGCACGCAGGGGGAAGAGACCCAGTACTTC
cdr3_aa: CASTQGEETQYF

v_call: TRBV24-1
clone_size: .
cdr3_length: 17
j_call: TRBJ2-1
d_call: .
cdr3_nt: TGTGCCACCAGTGATTCCGGTGGGGCTAGCGTCGGCAATGAGCAGTTCTTC
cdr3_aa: CATSDSGGASVGNEQFF

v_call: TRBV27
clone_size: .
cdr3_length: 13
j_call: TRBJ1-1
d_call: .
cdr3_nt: TGTGCCAGGATGACAGCTATGAACACTGAAGCTTTCTTT
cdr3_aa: CARMTAMNTEAFF

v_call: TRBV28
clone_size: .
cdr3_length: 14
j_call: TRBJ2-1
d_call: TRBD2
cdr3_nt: TGTGCCAGCAGGGGCGGGGGGAACTACAATGAGCAGTTCTTC
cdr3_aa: CASRGGGNYNEQFF

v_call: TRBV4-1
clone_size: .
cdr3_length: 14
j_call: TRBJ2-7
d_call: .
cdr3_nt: TGCGCCAGCAGCCAAGGAGTGACAGGATACGAGCAGTACTTC
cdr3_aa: CASSQGVTGYEQYF

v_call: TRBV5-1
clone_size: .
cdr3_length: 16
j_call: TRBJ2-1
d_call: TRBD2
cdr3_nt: TGCGCCAGCAGCGGGACTAGCGGGGGGGACTACAATGAGCAGTTCTTC
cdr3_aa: CASSGTSGGDYNEQFF

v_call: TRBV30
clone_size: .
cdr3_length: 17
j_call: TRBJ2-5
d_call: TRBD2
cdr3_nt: TGTGCCTGGAGAGGCCCCGGACTAGCGGGGTTCCAAGAGACCCAGTACTTC
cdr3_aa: CAWRGPGLAGFQETQYF

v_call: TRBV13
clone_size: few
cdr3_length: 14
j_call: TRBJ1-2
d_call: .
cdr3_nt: TGTGCCAGCAGCTTTGAGGGTGGGAGCTATGGCTACACCTTC
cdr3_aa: CASSFEGGSYGYTF

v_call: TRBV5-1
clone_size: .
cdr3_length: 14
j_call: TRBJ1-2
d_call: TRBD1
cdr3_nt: TGCGCCACCTCAACCCCGGGACAGGAGCGCGGCTACACCTTC
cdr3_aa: CATSTPGQERGYTF

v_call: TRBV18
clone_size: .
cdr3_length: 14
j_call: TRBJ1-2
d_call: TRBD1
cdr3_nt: TGTGCCAGCTCACCCGTCGAAGGGGGCCTTGGCTACACCTTC
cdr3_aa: CASSPVEGGLGYTF

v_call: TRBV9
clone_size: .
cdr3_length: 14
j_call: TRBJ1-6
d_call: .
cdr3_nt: TGTGCCAGCAGCGTTGGCGGCATGAATTCACCCCTCCACTTT
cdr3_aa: CASSVGGMNSPLHF

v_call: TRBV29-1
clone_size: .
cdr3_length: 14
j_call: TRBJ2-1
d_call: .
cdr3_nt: TGCAGCGGGAGGGAGAGCGGACCGCCCGGTGAGCAGTTCTTC
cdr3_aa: CSGRESGPPGEQFF

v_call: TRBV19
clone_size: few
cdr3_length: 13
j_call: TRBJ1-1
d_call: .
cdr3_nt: TGTGCCAGTAGAAGGGGAACAGACACTGAAGCTTTCTTT
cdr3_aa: CASRRGTDTEAFF